This TCR beta chain came from a study of cytomegalovirus exposure and HLA in healthy donors. The germline V and J ends were trimmed by 4 bases and 4 bases, with 17 bases remaining between them. This CDR3 is 16 amino acids long. The germline V gene encodes CDR1 MGHRA and CDR2 YSYEKL. With regard to this clone: Antigen: not known.

Study-level findings and limits: Three CMV-associated chains were confirmed in vitro to be specific for CMV antigens. Accurate prediction of HLA-A and HLA-B alleles (for most subjects) was reportedly achieved from TCR beta sequences.

Vbeta (60) and Jbeta (13) primers were used in the PCR. The assay was immunoSEQ multiplex PCR, and TCRdb's table has in-frame clones only and misses some. The table has 60,000 to 75,000 clones, about four fifths seen once. The sequence derives from a man aged 18 to 29 in good health and CMV-seropositive. Sequenced sample: PBMCs. The V and J genes are TRBV4-1 and TRBJ1-5; possible D gene TRBD1, 6 bases. CDR3 coding DNA: TGCGCCAGCAGCCCCGACAGGACAGCACTTAATCAGCCCCAGCATTTT. This encodes CASSPDRTALNQPQHF.